This TCR beta chain was found in a study of identical twins. Broader study findings: There was an excess of low generation probability in the out-of-frame alpha sequences that twins shared. Compared with models, monozygotic twins showed more out-of-frame TCR alpha sharing. Fewer insertions marked abundant cord blood beta clonotypes; young adult naive trended weakly, memory not at all.

A single record per CDR3 protein comes from TCRdb applying MiXCR to the 5' RACE reads. Of approximately 890,000 distinct CDR3 sequences in the sample, approximately 13% were seen once. Trimming took 6 bases from V and 3 from J; bases not matched to a gene: 4. The CDR3 length is 14 residues. The V gene's germline CDR1 is SNHLY and CDR2 FYNNEI. This clonotype was seen a handful of times. Its specificity is unknown. This sample was shared with a second study, whose subject was yellow fever vaccine responses in identical twins.

This receptor was taken from a woman younger than 30 in good health. This chain joins TRBV2 and TRBJ2-1; 8 bases fit TRBD2. The sample consisted of PBMCs. CDR3 region: CASRPTSDYNEQFF. The CDR3 nucleotides read TGTGCCAGCAGACCGACTAGCGACTACAATGAGCAGTTCTTC.